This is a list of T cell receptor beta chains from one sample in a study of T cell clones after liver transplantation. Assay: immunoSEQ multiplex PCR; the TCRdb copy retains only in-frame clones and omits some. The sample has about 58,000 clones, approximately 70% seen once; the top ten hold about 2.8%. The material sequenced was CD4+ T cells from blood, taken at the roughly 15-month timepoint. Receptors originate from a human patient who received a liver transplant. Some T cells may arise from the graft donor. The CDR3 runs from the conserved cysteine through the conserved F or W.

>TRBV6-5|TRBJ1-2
CASSSEERGNYGYTF
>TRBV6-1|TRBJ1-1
CASSASIGPQNTEAFF
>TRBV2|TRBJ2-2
CASSGPGNTGELFF
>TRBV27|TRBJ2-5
CASSLSRGPQEESTQYF
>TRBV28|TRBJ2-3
CASSRTLAGGQDTQYF
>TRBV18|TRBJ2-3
CASSPLPADTQYF
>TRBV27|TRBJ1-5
CASSLSSNQPQHF
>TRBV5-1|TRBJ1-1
CASSPSTGVMNTEAFF
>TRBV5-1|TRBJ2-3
CASSLGTRTDTQYF
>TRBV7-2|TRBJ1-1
CASSLNRSPEAFF
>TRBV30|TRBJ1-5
CAWSVMGVNQPQHF
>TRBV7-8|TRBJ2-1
CASSLRDRAYNEQFF
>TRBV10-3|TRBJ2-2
CAISESSGNTGELFF
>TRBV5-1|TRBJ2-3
CASSLERGDDTQYF
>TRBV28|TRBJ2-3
CASSPGGTTDTQYF
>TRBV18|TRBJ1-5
CASSQLGTGQGQPQHF
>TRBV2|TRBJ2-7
CASRGQTGYEQYF
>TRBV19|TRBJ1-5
CASSQQGHQPQHF
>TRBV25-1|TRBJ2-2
CASSEMGHTGELFF
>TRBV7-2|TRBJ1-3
CASRLQGGNTIYF
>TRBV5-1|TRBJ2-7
CASSNRDTVSYEQYF
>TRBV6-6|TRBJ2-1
CASSRQHDSYNEQFF
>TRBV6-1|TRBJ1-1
CASTEEGLNTEAFF
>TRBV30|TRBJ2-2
CAWKGQGATGELFF
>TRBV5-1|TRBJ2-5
CASSLAGTGQETQYF
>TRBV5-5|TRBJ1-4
CASSGDEGGNEKLFF
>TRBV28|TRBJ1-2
CASSQGTGDGYTF
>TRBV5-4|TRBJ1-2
CASSSSGGVYYGYTF
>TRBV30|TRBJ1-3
CAWSPGDRAGNTIYF
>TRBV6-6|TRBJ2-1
CASSYGTSTYNEQFF
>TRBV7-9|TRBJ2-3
CASRTSGTDTQYF
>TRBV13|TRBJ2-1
CASSLGSTAGAPRGEQFF
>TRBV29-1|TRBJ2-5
CSVRSGGGQETQYF
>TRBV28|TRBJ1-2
CASSSNHIRGGPDGYTF
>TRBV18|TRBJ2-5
CASSPPGAEETQYF
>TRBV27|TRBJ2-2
CASRGSVTGELFF
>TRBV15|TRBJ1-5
CATSREEAGGRFQPQHF
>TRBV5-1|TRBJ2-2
CASSPSRSGTGELFF